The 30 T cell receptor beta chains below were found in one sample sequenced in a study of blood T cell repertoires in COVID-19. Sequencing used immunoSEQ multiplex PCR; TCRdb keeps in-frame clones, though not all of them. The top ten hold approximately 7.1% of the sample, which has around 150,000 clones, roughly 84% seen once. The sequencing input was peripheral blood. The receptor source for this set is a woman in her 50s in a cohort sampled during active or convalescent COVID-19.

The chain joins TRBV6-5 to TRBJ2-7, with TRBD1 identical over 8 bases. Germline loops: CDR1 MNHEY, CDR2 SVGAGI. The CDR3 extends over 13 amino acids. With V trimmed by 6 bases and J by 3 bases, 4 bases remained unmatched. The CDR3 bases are TGTGCCAGCAGCGGACAGGGAGACTACGAGCAGTACTTC. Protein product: CASSGQGDYEQYF.

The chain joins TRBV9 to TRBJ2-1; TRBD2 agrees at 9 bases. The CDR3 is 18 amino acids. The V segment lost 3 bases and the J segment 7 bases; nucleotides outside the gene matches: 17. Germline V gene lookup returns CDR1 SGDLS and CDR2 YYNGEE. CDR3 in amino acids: CASSGEGSIAGVKNEQFF. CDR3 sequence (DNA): TGTGCCAGCAGCGGCGAGGGGAGCATAGCGGGGGTTAAAAATGAGCAGTTCTTC.

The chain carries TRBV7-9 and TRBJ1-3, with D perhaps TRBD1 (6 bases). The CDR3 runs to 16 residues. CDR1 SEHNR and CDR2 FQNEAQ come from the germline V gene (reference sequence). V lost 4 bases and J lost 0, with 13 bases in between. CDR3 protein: CASSSPRGSSGNTIYF. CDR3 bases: TGTGCCAGCAGCTCGCCCAGGGGTTCCTCTGGAAACACCATATATTTT.

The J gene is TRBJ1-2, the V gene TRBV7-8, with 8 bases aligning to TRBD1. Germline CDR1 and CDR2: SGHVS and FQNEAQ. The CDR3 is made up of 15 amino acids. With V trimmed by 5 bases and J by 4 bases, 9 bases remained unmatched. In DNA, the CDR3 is TGTGCCAGCAGCGCCCCGGGACAGGTTAGCTATGGCTACACCTTC. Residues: CASSAPGQVSYGYTF. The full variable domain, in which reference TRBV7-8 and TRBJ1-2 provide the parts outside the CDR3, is GAGVSQSPRYKVAKRGQDVALRCDPISGHVSLFWYQQALGQGPEFLTYFQNEAQLDKSGLPSDRFFAERPEGSVSTLKIQRTQQEDSAVYLCASSAPGQVSYGYTFGSGTRLTVV.

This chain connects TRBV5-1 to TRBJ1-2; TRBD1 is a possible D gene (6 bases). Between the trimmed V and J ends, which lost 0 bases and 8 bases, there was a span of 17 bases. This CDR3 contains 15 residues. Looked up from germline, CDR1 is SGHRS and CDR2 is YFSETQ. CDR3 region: CASSLVGASTLGYTF. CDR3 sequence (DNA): TGCGCCAGCAGCTTGGTGGGGGCCAGTACGCTCGGCTACACCTTC.

The CDR3 here is CASSLGQGVTEAFF. Written as DNA, the CDR3 is TGCGCCAGCAGCTTGGGACAGGGGGTCACTGAAGCTTTCTTT. The V and J genes are TRBV5-1 and TRBJ1-1, with 9 nucleotides matching TRBD1. V gave up 0 bases and J gave up 4 bases; unmatched junction bases: 1. The germline V gene encodes CDR1 SGHRS and CDR2 YFSETQ. This CDR3 comprises 14 residues.

CDR3 region: CASSTRRDSPLHF. The CDR3 nucleotides read TGTGCCAGCAGTACTCGGAGAGATTCACCCCTCCACTTT. V is TRBV6-5 and J is TRBJ1-6, with no clear D. Trimming removed 5 bases from V and 8 bases from J, with 10 bases in between. Germline CDR1 MNHEY, CDR2 SVGAGI. This CDR3 is built from 13 residues.

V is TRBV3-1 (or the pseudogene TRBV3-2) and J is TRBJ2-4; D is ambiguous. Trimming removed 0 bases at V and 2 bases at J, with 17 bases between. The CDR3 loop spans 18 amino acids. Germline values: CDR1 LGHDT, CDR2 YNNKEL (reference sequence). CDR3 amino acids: CASSQDAIALSTKNIQYF. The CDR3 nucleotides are TGTGCCAGCAGCCAAGATGCGATCGCCCTATCTACCAAAAACATTCAGTACTTC.

The DNA for the CDR3 is TGTGCCAGCAGCTACACGGGGGAGACCCAGTACTTC. Translated, it gives CASSYTGETQYF. This chain joins TRBV7-2 and TRBJ2-5; D possibly corresponds to TRBD2 (5 bases). With 4 bases removed from V and 5 bases from J, the gap between germline ends came to 8 bases. The CDR3 loop spans 12 amino acids. Germline assignment: CDR1 SGHTA and CDR2 FQGNSA.

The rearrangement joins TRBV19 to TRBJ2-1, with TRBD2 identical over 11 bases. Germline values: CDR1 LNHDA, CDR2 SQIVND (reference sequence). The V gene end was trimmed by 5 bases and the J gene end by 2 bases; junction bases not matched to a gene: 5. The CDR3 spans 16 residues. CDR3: CASSLSGGGPYNEQFF. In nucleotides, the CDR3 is TGTGCCAGTAGTCTTAGCGGGGGGGGACCCTACAATGAGCAGTTCTTC.

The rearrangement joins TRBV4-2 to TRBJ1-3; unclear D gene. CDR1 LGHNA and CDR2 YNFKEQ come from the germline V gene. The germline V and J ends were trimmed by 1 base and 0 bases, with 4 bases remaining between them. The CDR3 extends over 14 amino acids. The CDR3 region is CASSQVSSGNTIYF. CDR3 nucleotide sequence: TGTGCCAGCAGCCAAGTTAGCTCTGGAAACACCATATATTTT.

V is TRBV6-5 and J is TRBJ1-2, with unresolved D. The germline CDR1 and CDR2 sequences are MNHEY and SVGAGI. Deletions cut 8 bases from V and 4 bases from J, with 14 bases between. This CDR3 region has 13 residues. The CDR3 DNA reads TGTGCCAGCCGTCTTGCCGGACTCTATGGCTACACCTTC. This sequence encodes CASRLAGLYGYTF.

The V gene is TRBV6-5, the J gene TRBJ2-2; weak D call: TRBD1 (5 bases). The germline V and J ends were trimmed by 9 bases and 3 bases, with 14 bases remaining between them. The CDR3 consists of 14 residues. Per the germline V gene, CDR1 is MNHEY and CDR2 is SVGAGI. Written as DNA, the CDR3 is TGTGCCAGTGGGAAGCAGGGCTACACCGGGGAGCTGTTTTTT. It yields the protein CASGKQGYTGELFF.

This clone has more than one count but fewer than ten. The DNA of the CDR3 is TGCGCCAGCAGCCAAGGGGAAGGGAGGACTGAAGCTTTCTTT. Its translation: CASSQGEGRTEAFF. The chain couples TRBV4-1 to TRBJ1-1; D not resolved. V lost 1 base to trimming and J lost 5 bases, with 11 bases between them. The CDR3 consists of 14 residues. Germline CDR1 is MGHRA and CDR2 is YSYEKL.

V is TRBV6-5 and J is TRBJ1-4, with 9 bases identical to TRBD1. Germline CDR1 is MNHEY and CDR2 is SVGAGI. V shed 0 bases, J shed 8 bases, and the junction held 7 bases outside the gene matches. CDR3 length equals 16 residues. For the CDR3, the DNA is TGTGCCAGCAGTTACTCGACCGGGACAGGGAACGAAAAACTGTTTTTT. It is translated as CASSYSTGTGNEKLFF.

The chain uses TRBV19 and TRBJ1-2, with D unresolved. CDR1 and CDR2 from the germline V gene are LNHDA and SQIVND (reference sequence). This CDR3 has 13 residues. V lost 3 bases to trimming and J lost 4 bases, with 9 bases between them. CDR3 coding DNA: TGTGCCAGTAGTATTCCCCGGGTCTATGGCTACACCTTC. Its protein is CASSIPRVYGYTF. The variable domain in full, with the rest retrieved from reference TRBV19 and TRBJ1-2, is DGGITQSPKYLFRKEGQNVTLSCEQNLNHDAMYWYRQDPGQGLRLIYYSQIVNDFQKGDIAEGYSVSREKKESFPLTVTSAQKNPTAFYLCASSIPRVYGYTFGSGTRLTVV.

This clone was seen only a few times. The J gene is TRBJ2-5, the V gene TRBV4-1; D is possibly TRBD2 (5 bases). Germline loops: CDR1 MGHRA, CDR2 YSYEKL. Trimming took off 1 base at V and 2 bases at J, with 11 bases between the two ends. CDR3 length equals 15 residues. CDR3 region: CASSQVTGKQETQYF. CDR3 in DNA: TGCGCCAGCAGCCAAGTCACGGGGAAGCAAGAGACCCAGTACTTC.

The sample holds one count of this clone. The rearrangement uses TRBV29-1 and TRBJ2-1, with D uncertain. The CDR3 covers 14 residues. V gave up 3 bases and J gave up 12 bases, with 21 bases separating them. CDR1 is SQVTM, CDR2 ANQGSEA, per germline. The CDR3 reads CSVDPNGVLDGQFF. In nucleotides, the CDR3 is TGCAGCGTTGATCCTAACGGAGTGCTTGACGGGCAGTTCTTC.

The CDR3 bases are TGTGCCAGTAGGATACAGGGGTCGGGGGGCACTGAAGCTTTCTTT. The encoded protein is CASRIQGSGGTEAFF. The genes are TRBV19 and TRBJ1-1; 7 nucleotides align to TRBD1. After removal of 6 bases from V and 4 bases from J, the junction contained 11 bases not matched to a gene. CDR1 LNHDA and CDR2 SQIVND come from the germline V gene (reference sequence). The CDR3 is 15 amino acids. Supplemented by reference TRBV19 and TRBJ1-1, the full variable domain reads DGGITQSPKYLFRKEGQNVTLSCEQNLNHDAMYWYRQDPGQGLRLIYYSQIVNDFQKGDIAEGYSVSREKKESFPLTVTSAQKNPTAFYLCASRIQGSGGTEAFFGQGTRLTVV.

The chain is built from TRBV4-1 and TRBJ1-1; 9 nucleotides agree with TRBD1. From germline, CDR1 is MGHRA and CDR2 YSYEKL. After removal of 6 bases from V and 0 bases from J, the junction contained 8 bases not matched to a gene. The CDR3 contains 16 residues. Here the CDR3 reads CASRRGQGQMNTEAFF. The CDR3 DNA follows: TGCGCCAGCAGAAGGGGACAGGGTCAAATGAACACTGAAGCTTTCTTT.

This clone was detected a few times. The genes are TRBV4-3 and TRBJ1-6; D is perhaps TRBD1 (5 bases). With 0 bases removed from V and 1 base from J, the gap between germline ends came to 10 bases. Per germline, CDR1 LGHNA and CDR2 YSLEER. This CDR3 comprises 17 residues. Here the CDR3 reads CASSQDWGGSYNSPLHF. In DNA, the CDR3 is TGCGCCAGCAGCCAAGATTGGGGGGGGTCCTATAATTCACCCCTCCACTTT.

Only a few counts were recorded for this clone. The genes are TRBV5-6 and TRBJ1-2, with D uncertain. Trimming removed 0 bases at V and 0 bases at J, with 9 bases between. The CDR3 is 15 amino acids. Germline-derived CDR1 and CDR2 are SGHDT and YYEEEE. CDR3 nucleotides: TGTGCCAGCAGCTTGGGTTCTGTTACTAACTATGGCTACACCTTC. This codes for CASSLGSVTNYGYTF.

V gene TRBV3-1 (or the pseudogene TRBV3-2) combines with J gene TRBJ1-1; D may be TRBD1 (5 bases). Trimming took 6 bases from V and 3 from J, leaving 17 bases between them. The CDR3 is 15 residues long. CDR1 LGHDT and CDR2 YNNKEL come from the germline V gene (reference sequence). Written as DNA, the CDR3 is TGTGCCAGCAGGGGCTACGGGGGGGTTCACACTGAAGCTTTCTTT. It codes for CASRGYGGVHTEAFF.

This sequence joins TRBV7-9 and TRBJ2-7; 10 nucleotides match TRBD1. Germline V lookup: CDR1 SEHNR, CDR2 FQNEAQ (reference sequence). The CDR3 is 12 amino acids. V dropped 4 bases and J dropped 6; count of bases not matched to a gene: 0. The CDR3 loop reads CASSWDRGEQYF. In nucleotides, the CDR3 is TGTGCCAGCAGCTGGGACAGGGGCGAGCAGTACTTC.

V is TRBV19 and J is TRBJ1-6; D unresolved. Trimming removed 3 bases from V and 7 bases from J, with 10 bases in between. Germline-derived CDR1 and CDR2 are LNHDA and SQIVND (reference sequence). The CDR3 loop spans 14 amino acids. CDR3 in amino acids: CASSIVIQNSPLHF. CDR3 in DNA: TGTGCCAGTAGTATCGTAATACAGAATTCACCCCTCCACTTT.

The chain's CDR3 is CASTPVGYFSNQPQHF. In DNA, the CDR3 is TGTGCCAGTACCCCAGTGGGCTATTTCAGCAATCAGCCCCAGCATTTT. The chain recombines TRBV19 with TRBJ1-5, with no clear D. The length of the CDR3 is 16 residues. Trimming shortened V by 7 bases and J by 1 base, and 17 bases separated the two germline ends. Germline V lookup: CDR1 LNHDA, CDR2 SQIVND (reference sequence).

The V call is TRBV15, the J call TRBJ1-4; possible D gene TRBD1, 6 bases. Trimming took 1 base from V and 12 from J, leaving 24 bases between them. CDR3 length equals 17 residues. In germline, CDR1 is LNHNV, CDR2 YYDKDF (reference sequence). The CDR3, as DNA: TGTGCCACCAGCAGAGTTATTACAAGGGTGGGACAAGAGGAACTGTTTTTT. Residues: CATSRVITRVGQEELFF.

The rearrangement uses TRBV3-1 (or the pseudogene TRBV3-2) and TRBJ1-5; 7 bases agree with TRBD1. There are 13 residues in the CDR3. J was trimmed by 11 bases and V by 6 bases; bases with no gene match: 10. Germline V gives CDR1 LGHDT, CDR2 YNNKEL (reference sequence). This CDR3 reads CASSAGQDYTQHF. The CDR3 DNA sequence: TGTGCCAGCAGTGCAGGACAGGACTATACCCAGCATTTT.

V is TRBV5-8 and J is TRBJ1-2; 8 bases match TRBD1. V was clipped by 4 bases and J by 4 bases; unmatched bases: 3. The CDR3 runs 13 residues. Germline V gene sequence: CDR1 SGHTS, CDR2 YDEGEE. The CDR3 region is CASSQDRVYGYTF. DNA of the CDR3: TGTGCCAGCAGCCAGGACAGGGTCTATGGCTACACCTTC.

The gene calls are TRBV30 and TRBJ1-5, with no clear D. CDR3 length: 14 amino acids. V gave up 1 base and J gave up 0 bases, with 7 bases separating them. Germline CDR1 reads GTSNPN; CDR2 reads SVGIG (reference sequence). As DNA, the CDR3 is TGTGCCTGGAGTGGACTGAATAGCAATCAGCCCCAGCATTTT. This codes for CAWSGLNSNQPQHF.